The rows below give T cell receptor beta chains drawn from one sample of a study of T cells in Graves' hyperthyroidism and ophthalmopathy. MiXCR, applied by TCRdb to the multiplex PCR reads, yields one record per CDR3 protein. The table has about 600,000 distinct CDR3 sequences, roughly 15% seen once; the top ten hold less than 3.5%. The sequenced material came from blood. Receptors were obtained from a middle-aged woman with Graves' ophthalmopathy. Each CDR3 is given with its conserved first and last residue. A D gene is named only where the DNA matches it firmly. Size values are once, few and many counts, or a class for expanded clones, and some rows have none.

few | TRBJ2-7 | TRBV10-3 | . | TGTGCCATCAGTGAGGCGGGGCAGGGGGATTACGAGCAGTACTTC | CAISEAGQGDYEQYF
many | TRBJ1-1 | TRBV7-6 | . | TGTGCCAGCAGCCTCTCAACCGACGTATACATGAACACTGAAGCTTTCTTT | CASSLSTDVYMNTEAFF
many | TRBJ2-4 | TRBV7-9 | . | TGTGCCAGCAGCACCCCCGGGACTTCGGCCAAAAACATTCAGTACTTC | CASSTPGTSAKNIQYF
many | TRBJ2-1 | TRBV30 | TRBD2 | TGTGCCTGGAGTGTAAGCGGCGGGGGGGAATACAATGAGCAGTTCTTC | CAWSVSGGGEYNEQFF
many | TRBJ1-3 | TRBV20-1 | . | TGCAGTGCTAGTGATGGAAACACCATATATTTT | CSASDGNTIYF
. | TRBJ2-7 | TRBV28 | TRBD1 | TGTGCCAGCGGTTTACAGGGGGCAGGCGAGCAGTACTTC | CASGLQGAGEQYF
. | TRBJ2-6 | TRBV2 | . | TGTGCCAGCAGTGAATTGGCGACTGGGGCCAACGTCCTGACTTTC | CASSELATGANVLTF
many | TRBJ2-1 | TRBV6-2/TRBV6-3 | . | TGTGCCAGCAGCCCCCTGGGGGGATCCCTCAATGAGCAGTTCTTC | CASSPLGGSLNEQFF
. | TRBJ2-4 | TRBV12-3/TRBV12-4 | TRBD2 | TGTGCCAGCAGCATCAGGACTAGCGGGACTAAAAACATTCAGTACTTC | CASSIRTSGTKNIQYF
few | TRBJ2-3 | TRBV30 | . | TGTGCCTGGACACCGCGCGGCACAGATACGCAGTATTTT | CAWTPRGTDTQYF
few | TRBJ2-7 | TRBV6-2/TRBV6-3 | . | TGTGCCAGCCGAAGACTTCCGGGCCTGACCTCCTACGAGCAGTACTTC | CASRRLPGLTSYEQYF
many | TRBJ2-7 | TRBV7-9 | TRBD2 | TGTGCCAGCAGCCACGGGACTAGCGGGAGTTACGAGCAGTACTTC | CASSHGTSGSYEQYF
many | TRBJ2-1 | TRBV18 | . | TGTGCCAGCGCTAGGACGGATAATGAGCAGTTCTTC | CASARTDNEQFF
. | TRBJ2-1 | TRBV2 | TRBD2 | TGTGCCAGCGGGACTAGCGTTCCCAATGAGCAGTTCTTC | CASGTSVPNEQFF
many | TRBJ1-4 | TRBV5-1 | . | TGCGCCAGCAGCAAACATTCAACTAATGAAAAACTGTTTTTT | CASSKHSTNEKLFF
many | TRBJ2-5 | TRBV28 | . | TGTGCCAGCAGTTTATTGGGGGAACAGACCCAGTACTTC | CASSLLGEQTQYF
. | TRBJ2-7 | TRBV5-1 | . | TGCGCCAGCAGCTTGGGGGGCTTCAACTACGAGCAGTACTTC | CASSLGGFNYEQYF
many | TRBJ2-2 | TRBV30 | TRBD1 | TGTGCCTGGAGTGGAGTCAGGGGGTCGACCGGGGAGCTGTTTTTT | CAWSGVRGSTGELFF
many | TRBJ2-1 | TRBV13 | TRBD1 | TGTGCCAGCAGCTCAGGACAGGGCACCTACAATGAGCAGTTCTTC | CASSSGQGTYNEQFF
few | TRBJ2-3 | TRBV29-1 | . | TGCAGCGTTGACGGGACGGTCGGTGTTTTGGCCGATACGCAGTATTTT | CSVDGTVGVLADTQYF
few | TRBJ1-2 | TRBV5-5 | . | TGTGCCGGCAGCTTGACACTGAACTATGGCTACACCTTC | CAGSLTLNYGYTF
few | TRBJ2-5 | TRBV7-9 | . | TGTGCCAGCAGCTTAGTCCCTGAAGAGACCCAGTACTTC | CASSLVPEETQYF
. | TRBJ2-3 | TRBV12-3/TRBV12-4 | TRBD1 | TGTGCCAGCAGCCTAGGGGGGACAGGGGTGGCAGATACGCAGTATTTT | CASSLGGTGVADTQYF
. | TRBJ2-3 | TRBV7-3 | TRBD2 | TGTGCCAGCAGCTGGGGACTAGCGTCGAATACGCAGTATTTT | CASSWGLASNTQYF
. | TRBJ2-3 | TRBV30 | . | TGTGCCTGGAGTGTGGTAGCTGATAGCACAGATACGCAGTATTTT | CAWSVVADSTDTQYF
many | TRBJ2-7 | TRBV28 | TRBD2 | TGTGCCAGCAGTTTATGGGGGGGTAGCGGGAGGTTTCCTTACGAGCAGTACTTC | CASSLWGGSGRFPYEQYF
. | TRBJ2-1 | TRBV20-1 | TRBD2 | TGCAGTGCTCCGTCCAGCGGGACTACCAACAATGAGCAGTTCTTC | CSAPSSGTTNNEQFF
many | TRBJ1-2 | TRBV7-9 | . | TGTGCCAGCAGCTTAAGTGGTGGGCCTGGGGGTGGCTACACCTTC | CASSLSGGPGGGYTF
many | TRBJ2-3 | TRBV12-3/TRBV12-4 | TRBD2 | TGTGCCAGCAGTTTTGTCGTGACTAGCGGACAAACAGATACGCAGTATTTT | CASSFVVTSGQTDTQYF
. | TRBJ1-4 | TRBV28 | . | TGTGCCAGCAGTCCTCCGGGAGATAATAAAAAACTGTTTTTT | CASSPPGDNKKLFF
. | TRBJ2-1 | TRBV4-1 | TRBD1 | TGCGCCAGCAGCCAAACAGGGGGCGCCTCCTACAATGAGCAGTTCTTC | CASSQTGGASYNEQFF
. | TRBJ2-2 | TRBV5-1 | TRBD2 | TGCGCCAGCAGCGAACTAGCGGGAGCACCGTCGGGGGAGCTGTTTTTT | CASSELAGAPSGELFF
many | TRBJ2-1 | TRBV20-1 | TRBD2 | TGCAGTGCTAGTCGGGGGGGGGGGATAGACAATGAGCAGTTCTTC | CSASRGGGIDNEQFF
few | TRBJ1-2 | TRBV12-3/TRBV12-4 | . | TGTGCCAGCAGTTTATATTCTGTAGGGTTGGACTATGGCTACACCTTC | CASSLYSVGLDYGYTF
few | TRBJ2-1 | TRBV12-5 | TRBD1 | TGTGCTAGTGGTACCACGGGGACAGGTCACTACAATGAGCAGTTCTTC | CASGTTGTGHYNEQFF
many | TRBJ1-6 | TRBV3-1 | . | TGTGCCAGCAGCCAATCCGACAGGATTGGTTCACCCCTCCACTTT | CASSQSDRIGSPLHF
many | TRBJ2-5 | TRBV11-1 | TRBD1 | TGTGCCAGCAGCTCCCCCAGGGGGAGTTCCCAAGAGACCCAGTACTTC | CASSSPRGSSQETQYF
many | TRBJ2-3 | TRBV7-9 | . | TGTGCCAGCAGCCCCCAAATCGGCACAGATACGCAGTATTTT | CASSPQIGTDTQYF
many | TRBJ1-6 | TRBV5-1 | . | TGCGCCAGCAGCCAGCCGGACCAGCGGAATTCACCCCTCCACTTT | CASSQPDQRNSPLHF
. | TRBJ2-7 | TRBV20-1 | TRBD2 | TGCAGTGCTAGGGGGGGTACTAGCGGGGTAACCTACGAGCAGTACTTC | CSARGGTSGVTYEQYF
many | TRBJ2-3 | TRBV5-1 | . | TGCGCCAGCAGCCTTTTAGGGGATCGGGATACGCAGTATTTT | CASSLLGDRDTQYF
many | TRBJ2-5 | TRBV30 | TRBD2 | TGTGCCTGGAGTGTTGCGGGAGCGGGAGAGACCCAGTACTTC | CAWSVAGAGETQYF
many | TRBJ1-5 | TRBV5-6 | TRBD1 | TGTGCCAGCAGCCGAAGGACAGGGAACAGCAATCAGCCCCAGCATTTT | CASSRRTGNSNQPQHF
many | TRBJ2-3 | TRBV20-1 | TRBD2 | TGCAGTGCTAGAGACTTTTCCCCGCGGGGCGGGGGTCCGCCAGATACGCAGTATTTT | CSARDFSPRGGGPPDTQYF
few | TRBJ1-1 | TRBV7-9 | TRBD1 | TGTGCCAGCAGCACGAACAGGGGGGCATGGGCCACTGAAGCTTTCTTT | CASSTNRGAWATEAFF
. | TRBJ1-2 | TRBV20-1 | . | TGCAGTGCCCCGGGCCCCGTAAAAGATGGCTACACCTTC | CSAPGPVKDGYTF
few | TRBJ1-2 | TRBV11-2 | . | TGTGCCAGCAGCTTAGGGAGGGGTTCGGCCCCCTATGGCTACACCTTC | CASSLGRGSAPYGYTF
. | TRBJ2-7 | TRBV2 | . | TGTGCCAGCAGAGCCCGAGGGCGCTCCTACGAGCAGTACTTC | CASRARGRSYEQYF